This TCR beta chain was captured by sequencing in a study of T cells in localized non-small cell lung cancer (dated by TCRdb to 2018 to 2021). Some background on the complete study: Comparing tumors with uninvolved tumor-adjacent lungs, the study looked at the T cell repertoires of 220 or so patients with early-stage NSCLC. The cohort was made up of under 250 treatment-naive NSCLC patients whose localized lung tumors had been resected. A mean age of approximately 70 years was recorded for the NSCLC patients, of whom 120 to 150 were male and some 99 were female. Paper-wide results and their limitations: A median of around 62 of the top 100 tumor clones turned up in the paired uninvolved adjacent lung, and 25 to 30 of those clones also ranked among the top 100 of that same adjacent lung. Longer overall survival was associated with higher T cell density in blood, whereas shorter survival was associated with higher clonality in adjacent lung. Because multi-region tumor sequencing was not done, intratumor heterogeneity could not be ruled out. Because of the exploratory design, TCR variables were selected using unadjusted p-values without false-discovery rate correction. Uninvolved tumor-adjacent lung showed the highest T cell clonality, higher than tumor, which suggests more focused antigenic responses in the uninvolved tumor-adjacent lung.

CDR1 is given as SQVTM and CDR2 as ANQGSEA, both from the germline V gene. Inclusive of the bounding cysteine and phenylalanine, the CDR3 is 14 residues long. Just the 42-base CDR3 DNA is kept, in frame starting at base 1. A remark on this clone: This receptor's antigen is unknown. One base away there is no much larger clone; base qualities are not given.

The immunoSEQ Assay was used to sequence TCR beta CDR3 regions from DNA. Per the original workflow: T cell density was computed as TCR beta template counts normalized to usable DNA estimated by amplifying housekeeping genes. The preseqR package was used to estimate richness by extrapolating to 400,000 templates for PBMC samples and to 120,000 templates for tissue samples. Clonality was defined by subtracting Pielou's evenness from one. Tissue-enriched TCRs were identified through differential abundance testing performed on productive amino-acid clonotypes, with a minimum total count of 5 and an alpha of 0.1. The Jaccard Index and the Morisita Overlap Index were used to measure repertoire overlap between compartments. GLIPH clustered TCR beta CDR3s with public tetramer-defined viral CDR3s; viral motifs required at least three viral sequences plus V-gene enrichment. TCRdb limited this immuneACCESS table to in-frame rearrangements with V and J called. A share of clones is missing; checked studies link under half to unresolved V genes, and the rest is unexplained. Clone size and V and J calls were adopted from that table, with D and trimming inferred from the DNA. In this sample the table shows around 24,000 clones, 87% of which occur a single time. The leading ten clones occupy 25% to 35% of the sample.

At diagnosis, peripheral blood, uninvolved tumor-adjacent lung and tumor were collected and stored as a combination of fresh-frozen and FFPE material. For TCR repertoire profiling, the blood samples were analyzed as peripheral blood mononuclear cells. The sequence came from a male donor older than 55 with stage I squamous cell lung carcinoma. Recombination connected TRBV29-1 to TRBJ2-7; 9 bases in the middle match TRBD1. The material was peripheral blood, obtained before any cancer treatment. The DNA sequence reads TGCAGTCCCAGGTTGGACAGGGGTTTCTACGAGCAGTACTTC. This is translated as CSPRLDRGFYEQYF.